This T cell receptor beta chain is drawn from a study of radiation and T cells in renal cell carcinoma (dated by TCRdb to 2019 to 2021). For the study in its entirety: Samples came from a clinical trial, in which primary renal cell carcinomas received 15 Gy stereotactic body radiation therapy followed by nephrectomy 4 weeks later. Across all 50 or so samples, roughly 3,700,000 unique CDR3 nucleotide sequences encoding around 2.8 million unique CDR3 amino acid sequences were identified. In total, fewer than 55 samples underwent TCR beta sequencing: 25 or so tumors plus 27 peripheral blood samples. Broad study findings and their caveats: With a single-armed trial design, the study had no way to address how radiation dose or scheduling affects the TCR repertoire. No pretreatment tumor biopsies were available, so the baseline intratumoral presence of clonotypes could not be determined. Blood repertoire dynamics were not followed beyond 4 weeks after treatment. Top tumor clonotypes rose in blood from baseline to 2 weeks post-radiation, then contracted by 4 weeks, suggesting transient expansion of tumor-resident clones.

Comment on this clone: The specificity of this receptor is unknown. Base qualities are missing; no much larger clone stands one base away.

The immunoSEQ kit was used, according to the manufacturer's recommendations, to generate TCR beta libraries from genomic DNA. To prepare the libraries, a first multiplex PCR with proprietary primers was run, followed by a second PCR that added unique barcodes, and a bead cleanup was done after each round. A kit-provided positive control reaction and a negative control reaction were included in every sample batch. The final libraries underwent checking on an Agilent 4200 TapeStation D1000 ScreenTape, volumetric pooling, and quantification by qPCR. Sequencing ran on an Illumina NextSeq500 with a MidOutput 150-cycle cartridge, using 156 Read1 and 15 Index1 cycles with kit custom primers. The pooled library was loaded at around 0.98 pM, with an approximately 21% PhiX control spiked in. The published analysis was carried out like this. The vendor-processed data were analyzed in R, and a clonotype was defined as all T cells that share the same CDR3 nucleotide sequence. For clone abundance analyses, frequencies were normalized to the 10,000 most abundant clones per sample. Public T cell clones, which averaged fewer than five per sample, were removed prior to analysis. A difference in abundance of at least 32-fold between compartments was used to define tumor-enriched and baseline blood-enriched clonotypes. Clonotypes expanded or contracted between blood time points were identified with a beta-binomial differential abundance model. Tumor-blood repertoire similarity was measured with the Baroni-Urbani and Buser coefficient, and groups were compared using two-tailed Wilcoxon tests in R. The table was pulled from immuneACCESS by TCRdb, which kept in-frame rearrangements only. Such tables lose some clones; where checked, under half of the loss comes from unresolved V genes, and the rest has no known cause. The V and J calls and clone size were taken over from that table, and D and trimming were inferred from the DNA. The sample records around 140,000 clones, roughly 83% of which are singletons. The top ten clonotypes cover roughly a quarter of the sample.

From its cysteine to its phenylalanine, the CDR3 spans 16 amino acids. The read is trimmed to its CDR3 DNA, 48 bases read in frame from base 1. As encoded in the germline V gene (reference sequence), CDR1 is SSHAT while CDR2 is FNYEAQ. The V and J ends are trimmed by 1 base and 5 bases, leaving 17 bases between them. This specimen's time point label, interpreted: baseline pretreatment blood. The treatment or condition label here, explained by the study, means: 15 Gy SBRT to primary tumor, nephrectomy 4 weeks later. To follow tumor-enriched clonotypes, serial peripheral blood was collected from radiation-treated patients at baseline and at 2 weeks and 4 weeks after SBRT. Every patient's renal cell carcinoma showed clear cell pathology. Genomic DNA for TCR sequencing was prepared using the QIAamp DNA Blood Mini Kit (Qiagen). Samples were included in the analyses only if all quality control checks were passed.

The receptor comes from a woman aged 45 to 65 with renal cell carcinoma. The material sequenced was blood, taken from a patient whose treatment included radiotherapy and nephrectomy. The chain was built from TRBV7-7 and TRBJ2-5; possibly the D gene is TRBD2, per 6 matching bases. At the DNA level, the sequence is TGTGCCAGCAGCTTAGGGGGCGGGGCCAACGGGGAGACCCAGTACTTC. The resulting protein is CASSLGGGANGETQYF.